Detailed here is one TCR beta chain. Its antigen is as yet unknown. This sample was included in a study of cytomegalovirus exposure and HLA in healthy donors. Study-wide results and limits: Cytomegalovirus status was reportedly diagnosed by the classifier with high specificity and sensitivity.

There are 18 residues in the CDR3. CDR1 and CDR2 (germline): SQVTM, ANQGSEA. With V trimmed by 6 bases and J by 0 bases, 17 bases remained unmatched. The repertoire was sequenced with immunoSEQ multiplex PCR; TCRdb's copy has only in-frame clones and lacks some. In the table there are more than 250,000 clones, about 92% of which are singletons. This sequence originates from a woman in her 30s in good health and CMV-seronegative. What was sequenced was PBMCs. The V call is TRBV29-1, the J call TRBJ2-3, with 8 bases matching TRBD2. The CDR3 reads CSVHPGGGAPFSTDTQYF. The CDR3 DNA follows: TGCAGCGTCCACCCGGGGGGGGGAGCTCCGTTCAGCACAGATACGCAGTATTTT.